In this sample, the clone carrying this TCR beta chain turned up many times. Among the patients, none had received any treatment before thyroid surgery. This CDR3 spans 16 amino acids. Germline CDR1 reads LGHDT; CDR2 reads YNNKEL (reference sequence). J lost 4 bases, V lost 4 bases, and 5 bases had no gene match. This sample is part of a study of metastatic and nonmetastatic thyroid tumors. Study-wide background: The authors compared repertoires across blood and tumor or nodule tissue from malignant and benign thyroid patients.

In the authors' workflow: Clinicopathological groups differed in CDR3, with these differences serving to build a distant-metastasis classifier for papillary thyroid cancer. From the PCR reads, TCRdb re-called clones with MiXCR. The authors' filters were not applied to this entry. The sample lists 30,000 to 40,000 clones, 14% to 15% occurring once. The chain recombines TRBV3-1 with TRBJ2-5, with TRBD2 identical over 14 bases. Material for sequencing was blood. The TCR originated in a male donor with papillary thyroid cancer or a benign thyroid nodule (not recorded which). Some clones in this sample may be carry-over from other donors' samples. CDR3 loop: CASSPTSGRGIETQYF. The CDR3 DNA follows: TGTGCCAGCAGCCCGACTAGCGGGAGGGGGATAGAGACCCAGTACTTC.